The 2 T cell receptor beta chains in this list originate from one sample, sequenced in a study of cytomegalovirus exposure and HLA in healthy donors. With 60 Vbeta and 13 Jbeta primers, the PCR was carried out. The assay was immunoSEQ multiplex PCR, and TCRdb's table has in-frame clones only and misses some. The data contain roughly 120,000 clones, 65% to 80% of them singletons. Input material: PBMCs. The receptors here all came from a woman in her 40s in good health and CMV-seropositive.

This clone was picked up one time. In DNA, the CDR3 is TGCGCCAGCCGAGCGTGGGGGCGCGGCGAGCAGTACTTC. The encoded protein is CASRAWGRGEQYF. The V gene is TRBV10-1, the J gene TRBJ2-7, with D possibly matching TRBD1 (6 bases). Trimming removed 8 bases from V and 6 bases from J, with 17 bases in between. Looked up from germline, CDR1 is WNHNN and CDR2 is SYGVQD (reference sequence). The CDR3 has 13 residues.

The chain couples TRBV30 to TRBJ1-3; 11 nucleotides align to TRBD1. J was trimmed by 0 bases and V by 5 bases; bases with no gene match: 3. From germline, CDR1 is GTSNPN and CDR2 SVGIG (reference sequence). The CDR3 has 15 amino acids. CDR3 in amino acids: CAWGTGGSSGNTIYF. CDR3 bases: TGTGCCTGGGGGACAGGGGGTAGCTCTGGAAACACCATATATTTT.